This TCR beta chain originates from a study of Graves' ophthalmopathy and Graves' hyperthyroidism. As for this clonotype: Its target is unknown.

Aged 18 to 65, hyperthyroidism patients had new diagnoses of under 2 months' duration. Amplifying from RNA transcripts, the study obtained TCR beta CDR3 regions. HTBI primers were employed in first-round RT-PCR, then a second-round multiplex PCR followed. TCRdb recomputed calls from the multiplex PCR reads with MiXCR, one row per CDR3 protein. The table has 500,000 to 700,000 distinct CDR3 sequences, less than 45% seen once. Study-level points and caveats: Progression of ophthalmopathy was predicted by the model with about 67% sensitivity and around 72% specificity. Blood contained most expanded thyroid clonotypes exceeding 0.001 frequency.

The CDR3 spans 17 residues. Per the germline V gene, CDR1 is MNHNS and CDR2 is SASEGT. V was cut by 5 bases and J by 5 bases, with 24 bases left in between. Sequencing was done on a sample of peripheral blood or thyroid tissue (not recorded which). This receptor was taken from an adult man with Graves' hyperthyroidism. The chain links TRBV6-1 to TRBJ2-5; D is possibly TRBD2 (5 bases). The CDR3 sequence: CASSYEDWQDPRETQYF. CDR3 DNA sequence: TGTGCCAGCAGTTACGAGGACTGGCAGGATCCTCGGGAGACCCAGTACTTC.